The 6 T cell receptor beta chains in this list originate from one sample, sequenced in a study of T cells in Graves' hyperthyroidism and ophthalmopathy (dated by TCRdb to between 2018 and 2021). The library was prepared using multiplex PCR. TCRdb lists the instrument as Illumina HiSeq 2000. The TCR beta CDR3 regions were amplified from RNA transcripts. The TCR CDR3 was subjected to a first round of RT-PCR using the HTBI primer set and the Qiagen OneStep RT-PCR kit. The raw public data were reprocessed by TCRdb itself: fastp quality trimming at Q25, MiXCR clonotype calling, in-frame beta chains only. One record per CDR3 amino acid sequence lists the most common genes and DNA. The sample profile shows a few hundred thousand distinct CDR3 sequences; approximately 18% of them were found once. The ten largest clones capture roughly 15% of the sample. Sequencing was done on a sample of blood. Every receptor here comes from a woman in her thirties or forties with Graves' ophthalmopathy.

The sample holds many counts of this clonotype. The chain uses TRBV12-3 or TRBV12-4 and TRBJ1-5, with 7 nucleotides matching TRBD1. Trimming at V came to 6 bases and at J to 3 bases, leaving 11 bases not matched to a gene. The CDR3 length is 16 residues. CDR3 protein: CASSPLLTGHNQPQHF. For the CDR3, the DNA is TGTGCCAGCAGCCCCCTATTGACAGGGCACAATCAGCCCCAGCATTTT.

The rearrangement uses TRBV5-6 and TRBJ2-2; tentative D call: TRBD2 (8 bases). The CDR3 is made up of 20 amino acids. Per germline, CDR1 SGHDT and CDR2 YYEEEE. V gave up 4 bases and J gave up 6 bases, with 31 bases separating them. CDR3 in amino acids: CASSPPGGRFSGMPSGELFF. As DNA, the CDR3 is TGTGCCAGCAGCCCCCCAGGGGGTCGTTTTAGCGGGATGCCTTCCGGGGAGCTGTTTTTT.

This clonotype was counted many times. The chain recombines TRBV6-5 with TRBJ2-7; 7 nucleotides agree with TRBD2. CDR1 is MNHEY and CDR2 is SVGAGI in the germline V gene. V gave up 0 bases and J gave up 5 bases; unmatched junction bases: 7. The CDR3 contains 15 residues. For the CDR3, the DNA is TGTGCCAGCAGTTACTCGGTTGGCGGGAGAAACGAGCAGTACTTC. Translated: CASSYSVGGRNEQYF.

This clonotype was detected many times. The rearrangement uses TRBV4-3 and TRBJ2-7; D tentatively reads TRBD1 or TRBD2 (5 bases each). Trimming removed 0 bases from V and 7 bases from J, with 19 bases in between. The CDR3 extends over 16 amino acids. Per the germline V gene, CDR1 is LGHNA and CDR2 is YSLEER. CDR3 in amino acids: CASSQDPGTPFEEQYF. CDR3 nucleotide sequence: TGCGCCAGCAGCCAAGATCCAGGGACCCCCTTTGAGGAGCAGTACTTC.

This clonotype was counted many times. For the CDR3, the DNA is TGCAGCGTTGAAACCGGGACAGGGGGCGACGAGCAGTACTTC. Protein sequence: CSVETGTGGDEQYF. The chain combines TRBV29-1 with TRBJ2-7, with TRBD1 matching 12 bases. In germline, CDR1 is SQVTM, CDR2 ANQGSEA. V shed 2 bases and J 5 bases; nucleotides not matched to a gene: 4. This CDR3 has 14 amino acids.

At least ten counts were recorded for this clonotype. The chain links TRBV20-1 to TRBJ2-7, with a tentative D call TRBD2 (7 bases). Germline lookup yields CDR1 DFQATT and CDR2 SNEGSKA (reference sequence). The CDR3 has 10 amino acids. As DNA, the CDR3 is TGCAGCGCCGGGGGGCACGGGCAGTACTTC. Translated, it gives CSAGGHGQYF.